Below, 27 T cell receptor beta chains from the same sample are listed, as sequenced in a study of response to subunit inactivated influenza vaccine (dated by TCRdb to the late 2010s). This sample's time point label indicates: approximately 45 days after influenza vaccine administration. To prepare the library, RT-PCR was applied. The instrument was an Illumina HiSeq 2500. Using fastp trimming at Q25 and MiXCR clonotype assembly, TCRdb reanalyzed the public sequencing data and kept in-frame beta chains. CDR3 protein sequences are deduplicated, and each keeps its most common genes and DNA. This sample holds over 450,000 distinct CDR3 sequences; 10% to 15% were observed only once. About an eighth of the sample lies in the top ten. Specimen: PBMCs from blood, collected roughly 48 days after vaccination. All receptors come from a man aged 45 to 65 who received an inactivated influenza vaccine. Donor details come from another sample of the same person, matched by shared clones.

This clonotype was seen a few times. The gene calls are TRBV29-1 and TRBJ1-1; tentatively, D is TRBD1 (5 bases). CDR1 is SQVTM, CDR2 ANQGSEA, per germline. V gave up 4 bases and J gave up 4 bases, with 16 bases separating them. This CDR3 has 14 amino acids. The CDR3 spells CSVATLLGTTEAFF. The CDR3 nucleotides read TGCAGCGTTGCCACCCTTTTAGGGACCACTGAAGCTTTCTTT.

With regard to this clonotype: A junction end diverges from the germline sequence, so it may reflect a read error. The gene calls are TRBV7-2 and TRBJ2-7; a weak D match, TRBD2 (6 bases). Germline V gives CDR1 SGHTA, CDR2 FQGNSA. The CDR3 has 19 amino acids. CDR3 region: CASRLASQPGLAIPYEQYF. As DNA, the CDR3 is TGTGCCAGCAGGTTAGCCTCCCAGCCGGGACTCGCTATCCCTTACGAGCAGTACTTC. Together with reference TRBV7-2 and TRBJ2-7, the CDR3 gives the full variable domain: GAGVSQSPSNKVTEKGKDVELRCDPISGHTALYWYRQSLGQGLEFLIYFQGNSAPDKSGLPSDRFSAERTGGSVSTLTIQRTQQEDSAVYLCASRLASQPGLAIPYEQYFGPGTRLTVT.

There are a few counts of this clonotype. The V and J genes are TRBV7-8 and TRBJ2-1, with 10 bases lining up with TRBD1. The V gene's germline CDR1 is SGHVS and CDR2 FQNEAQ. This CDR3 spans 14 amino acids. With V trimmed by 5 bases and J by 8 bases, 6 bases remained unmatched. The CDR3 here is CASSPPTGGYEQFF. In DNA form, the CDR3 reads TGTGCCAGCAGCCCGCCGACAGGGGGCTATGAGCAGTTCTTC.

The J gene is TRBJ2-6, the V gene TRBV4-1, with D possibly called TRBD1 or TRBD2 (5 bases each). The ends were cut back, 0 bases at V and 4 bases at J, with 28 bases in the middle. Germline values: CDR1 MGHRA, CDR2 YSYEKL. This CDR3 has 22 residues. The CDR3 is CASSQDWWGGGRTAVGANVLTF. As DNA, the CDR3 is TGCGCCAGCAGCCAAGATTGGTGGGGCGGAGGTCGGACGGCGGTCGGGGCCAACGTCCTGACTTTC.

This clonotype showed up just a few times. J is TRBJ1-2 and V is TRBV7-9, with a possible D match to TRBD1 (5 bases). V dropped 5 bases and J dropped 6 bases, with 16 bases sitting between them. This CDR3 comprises 14 residues. Germline V lookup: CDR1 SEHNR, CDR2 FQNEAQ (reference sequence). Written as DNA, the CDR3 is TGTGCCAGCAGCCCAGGACATCCCTCCGATGGCTACACCTTC. This translates into CASSPGHPSDGYTF.

The V and J genes are TRBV12-3 or TRBV12-4 and TRBJ2-4; D is perhaps TRBD1 (5 bases). The V and J ends lost 3 bases and 5 bases respectively, with 17 bases between them. The CDR3 loop spans 16 amino acids. CDR3 bases: TGTGCCAGCAGTTTTGGTTTCGCAGGGTTGGAAAACATTCAGTACTTC. Protein: CASSFGFAGLENIQYF.

This clonotype was detected a few times. The chain joins TRBV7-8 to TRBJ2-5, with D perhaps TRBD1 (6 bases). V lost 4 bases to trimming and J lost 2 bases, with 14 bases between them. Germline loops: CDR1 SGHVS, CDR2 FQNEAQ. This CDR3 comprises 15 residues. CDR3 protein: CASSSLGTNQETQYF. In DNA, the CDR3 is TGTGCCAGCAGCTCGCTTGGGACAAATCAAGAGACCCAGTACTTC.

The sample holds a few counts of this clonotype. The V call is TRBV5-1, the J call TRBJ2-3, with 7 bases lining up with TRBD2. The CDR3 sequence is 15 residues long. Looked up from germline, CDR1 is SGHRS and CDR2 is YFSETQ. V dropped 4 bases and J dropped 2; count of bases not matched to a gene: 7. The CDR3 region has the DNA TGCGCCAGCAGCGTGGCTAGCGGCAACACAGATACGCAGTATTTT. Translation: CASSVASGNTDTQYF.

This clonotype was seen repeatedly, ten times or more. The genes are TRBV11-2 and TRBJ2-1, with 13 positions matching TRBD2. The CDR3 contains 17 residues. Germline loops: CDR1 SGHAT, CDR2 FQNNGV. Trimming took 0 bases from V and 6 from J; bases not matched to a gene: 5. This CDR3 reads CASSLDLTSGRTNEQFF. The DNA of the CDR3 is TGTGCCAGCAGCTTAGATCTGACTAGCGGGAGGACCAATGAGCAGTTCTTC. Looking up the rest from reference TRBV11-2 and TRBJ2-1 gives the full variable domain: EAGVAQSPRYKIIEKRQSVAFWCNPISGHATLYWYQQILGQGPKLLIQFQNNGVVDDSQLPKDRFSAERLKGVDSTLKIQPAKLEDSAVYLCASSLDLTSGRTNEQFFGPGTRLTVL.

CDR3 loop: CASSPPTPYEQYF. The DNA of the CDR3 is TGCGCCAGCAGCCCCCCCACCCCCTACGAGCAGTACTTC. The chain joins TRBV5-1 to TRBJ2-7; unclear D gene. The CDR3 loop spans 13 amino acids. Germline V gene data show CDR1 as SGHRS and CDR2 as YFSETQ. V gave up 4 bases and J gave up 2 bases, with 10 bases separating them.

This clonotype was found a few times. V gene TRBV3-1 combines with J gene TRBJ1-5; TRBD1 aligns across 8 bases. The ends lost 1 base at V and 4 bases at J; junction bases unmatched: 3. Germline V lookup: CDR1 LGHDT, CDR2 YNNKEL (reference sequence). The CDR3 has 15 amino acids. CDR3 residues: CASSQGTGLNQPQHF. The CDR3 bases are TGTGCCAGCAGCCAAGGGACAGGGTTGAATCAGCCCCAGCATTTT.

This clonotype has more than one count but fewer than ten. The V gene is TRBV10-3, the J gene TRBJ2-7, with D possibly matching TRBD2 (5 bases). Trimming removed 9 bases from V and 2 bases from J, with 14 bases in between. This CDR3 has 13 amino acids. Looked up from germline, CDR1 is ENHRY and CDR2 is SYGVKD. CDR3 loop: CAILAYPTYEQYF. The CDR3 bases are TGTGCCATTCTAGCTTACCCAACCTACGAGCAGTACTTC.

The chain combines TRBV28 with TRBJ2-3, with 7 positions matching TRBD2. CDR1 and CDR2 from the germline V gene are MDHEN and SYDVKM. The J segment lost 5 bases and the V segment lost 4 bases, leaving 6 bases of the junction unmatched. This CDR3 has 14 amino acids. The CDR3 region is CASSSAGVVDTQYF. The CDR3 DNA sequence: TGTGCCAGCAGTTCCGCGGGAGTAGTAGATACGCAGTATTTT.

In its sample, this clonotype was seen many times. V usage is TRBV7-6 and J usage is TRBJ2-7, with a tentative D call TRBD2 (6 bases). CDR3 length: 14 amino acids. From germline, CDR1 is SGHVS and CDR2 FNYEAQ. V shed 0 bases and J shed 2 bases, with 8 bases lying between them. The CDR3 is CASSLADYTYEQYF. The CDR3, as DNA: TGTGCCAGCAGCTTAGCGGACTATACCTACGAGCAGTACTTC.

V and J are TRBV27 and TRBJ2-7, with TRBD2 identical over 13 bases. With V trimmed by 3 bases and J by 5 bases, 4 bases remained unmatched. This CDR3 region has 15 residues. Germline V gene sequence: CDR1 MNHEY, CDR2 SMNVEV (reference sequence). In nucleotides, the CDR3 is TGTGCCAGCAGTTTCGGACTAGCGGGAGTCCACGAGCAGTACTTC. Protein: CASSFGLAGVHEQYF.

This clonotype was observed a handful of times. The chain has TRBV20-1 and TRBJ2-1, with D hard to call. With 8 bases removed from V and 3 bases from J, the gap between germline ends came to 8 bases. From germline, CDR1 is DFQATT and CDR2 SNEGSKA (reference sequence). The CDR3 runs to 11 residues. CDR3 residues: CSPILYNEQFF. The CDR3 coding sequence is TGCAGTCCCATTCTCTACAATGAGCAGTTCTTC.

This clonotype was observed many times. This sequence joins TRBV29-1 and TRBJ2-3; 10 positions agree with TRBD2. The CDR3 contains 13 residues. Germline V lookup: CDR1 SQVTM, CDR2 ANQGSEA. Unmatched junction bases numbered 7, after V lost 6 bases and J lost 7 bases. CDR3 in DNA: TGCAGCGTCCAGCGGGAGGGCGTATATACGCAGTATTTT. This encodes CSVQREGVYTQYF.

The table lists this clonotype with many counts. The chain has TRBV12-3 or TRBV12-4 and TRBJ2-7, with D unclear. The CDR3 spans 12 residues. The V gene lost 3 bases and the J gene lost 5 bases, with 8 bases spanning the gap. This CDR3 is CASSFVRNEQYF. CDR3 sequence (DNA): TGTGCCAGCAGTTTTGTAAGGAACGAGCAGTACTTC.

This clonotype was seen at least ten times. V usage is TRBV11-1 and J usage is TRBJ2-5; 8 nucleotides agree with TRBD2. Germline assignment: CDR1 SGHAT and CDR2 FQDESV (reference sequence). J was trimmed by 1 base and V by 5 bases; bases with no gene match: 3. CDR3 length: 14 residues. The CDR3 loop reads CASSPGRGQETQYF. DNA of the CDR3: TGTGCCAGCAGCCCCGGGAGGGGCCAAGAGACCCAGTACTTC.

This clonotype was counted a few times. This chain uses TRBV5-1 with TRBJ2-7; 7 positions match TRBD1. The CDR3 runs 23 residues. With V trimmed by 2 bases and J by 4 bases, 33 bases remained unmatched. Germline assignment: CDR1 SGHRS and CDR2 YFSETQ. This CDR3 reads CASSFTMHAKGAGRAPPLYEQYF. Written as DNA, the CDR3 is TGCGCCAGCAGCTTTACCATGCATGCCAAGGGGGCCGGGCGGGCTCCTCCCCTTTACGAGCAGTACTTC.

V gene TRBV12-3 or TRBV12-4 combines with J gene TRBJ2-1, with D tentatively TRBD1 (6 bases). The CDR3 length is 15 residues. V lost 6 bases to trimming and J lost 4 bases, with 16 bases between them. This CDR3 reads CASSRDRLGYNEQFF. The CDR3 coding sequence is TGTGCCAGCAGCAGAGACAGGCTCGGTTACAATGAGCAGTTCTTC.

CDR3 amino acids: CASTLLVVGSSYNEQFF. The CDR3 coding sequence is TGTGCCAGCACCCTCCTTGTGGTGGGGAGCTCCTACAATGAGCAGTTCTTC. The V gene is TRBV7-9, the J gene TRBJ2-1, with D possibly matching TRBD2 (5 bases). V dropped 7 bases and J dropped 0 bases, with 19 bases sitting between them. The CDR3 is 17 residues long. Germline lookup yields CDR1 SEHNR and CDR2 FQNEAQ (reference sequence).

This rearrangement joins TRBV7-9 to TRBJ1-1; D not certain. The length of the CDR3 is 12 residues. V shed 5 bases and J shed 4 bases, with 8 bases lying between them. From germline, CDR1 is SEHNR and CDR2 FQNEAQ (reference sequence). CDR3 nucleotide sequence: TGTGCCAGCAGCCCCCGTGCCACTGAAGCTTTCTTT. This translates into CASSPRATEAFF.

V is TRBV20-1 and J is TRBJ2-3; TRBD2 aligns across 8 bases. V trimming: 1 base; J trimming: 2 bases; junction bases outside the gene matches: 5. Germline V gives CDR1 DFQATT, CDR2 SNEGSKA (reference sequence). This CDR3 has 15 amino acids. The CDR3 spells CSARGTGGVTDTQYF. Here the CDR3 DNA reads TGCAGTGCTAGAGGGACGGGGGGGGTCACAGATACGCAGTATTTT.

This clonotype showed up just a few times. The chain employs TRBV4-2 and TRBJ2-7, with 11 bases matching TRBD2. V dropped 4 bases and J dropped 2; count of bases not matched to a gene: 4. The CDR3 covers 15 residues. Germline V lookup: CDR1 LGHNA, CDR2 YNFKEQ. The CDR3 here is CASSPVAGGTYEQYF. The CDR3 DNA is TGTGCCAGCAGCCCCGTAGCGGGGGGGACCTACGAGCAGTACTTC.

This rearrangement joins TRBV7-9 to TRBJ2-2; 7 bases align to TRBD1. The CDR3 length is 17 residues. Germline loops: CDR1 SEHNR, CDR2 FQNEAQ (reference sequence). V gave up 5 bases and J gave up 2 bases; unmatched junction bases: 11. The CDR3 bases are TGTGCCAGCAGCAAAAAACCGGGACAGATAAACACCGGGGAGCTGTTTTTT. Encoded protein: CASSKKPGQINTGELFF.

The rearrangement uses TRBV5-1 and TRBJ2-5, with D possibly being TRBD1 (5 bases). The CDR3 has 14 residues. Deletions cut 0 bases from V and 7 bases from J, with 13 bases between. CDR1 and CDR2 (germline): SGHRS, YFSETQ. This CDR3 reads CASSLAIQVGTQYF. The CDR3 coding sequence is TGCGCCAGCAGCTTGGCCATACAGGTCGGGACCCAGTACTTC.